This T cell receptor (beta chain) was profiled in a study of T cells after yellow fever vaccination. Whole-study context: Preparing low-cell-number fractions relied on SMART-Seq v4 Ultra Low Input.

TCRdb re-called the 5' RACE reads with MiXCR, one entry per CDR3 protein. The sample yields 110,000 to 150,000 distinct CDR3 sequences, approximately 6.6% seen once. Study-wide points: Most clones from primary vaccination resurfaced after the booster (nearly 97% CD4, about 91% CD8).

Germline CDR1 SGHTA, CDR2 FQGNSA. The J segment lost 4 bases and the V segment lost 5 bases, leaving 16 bases of the junction unmatched. The CDR3 is 17 residues long. In its sample, this clonotype was seen many times. Its antigen is not identified. V usage is TRBV7-2 and J usage is TRBJ2-5, with 7 bases aligning to TRBD2. The specimen comprised CD4+ T cells sorted from PBMCs, sampled 10 days after the yellow fever booster vaccination. This receptor was taken from a man aged 25 to 45 who received the YFV17D yellow fever vaccine. CDR3 nucleotides: TGTGCCAGCAGCACCCGGTTGGGGGGAGGGCCATCAGAGACCCAGTACTTC. This codes for CASSTRLGGGPSETQYF. Full variable domain (outside the CDR3, taken from reference TRBV7-2 and TRBJ2-5): GAGVSQSPSNKVTEKGKDVELRCDPISGHTALYWYRQSLGQGLEFLIYFQGNSAPDKSGLPSDRFSAERTGGSVSTLTIQRTQQEDSAVYLCASSTRLGGGPSETQYFGPGTRLLVL.